A selection of T cell receptor beta chains follows, all from one sample in a study of blood T cell repertoires in COVID-19. Only in-frame clones appear in the TCRdb table, and some are missing; sequencing was by immunoSEQ multiplex PCR. Among 200,000 to 250,000 clones listed, approximately 84% were seen once. The sample comprised peripheral blood. The receptors originated from a woman aged 55-69 years with acute or convalescent COVID-19. Both conserved end residues are part of each CDR3. The D gene is left open where the match is weak. Rows may omit the clone size; those that give it use once, few, many or a size class.

TRBD1,TRBV6-6,TRBJ1-1,NA,CASSYPTGTGGTEAFF,TGTGCCAGCAGTTATCCAACTGGGACAGGGGGAACTGAAGCTTTCTTT
NA,TRBV11-1,TRBJ1-1,NA,CASTLGANTEAFF,TGTGCCAGCACCTTGGGAGCGAACACTGAAGCTTTCTTT
NA,TRBV28,TRBJ2-7,NA,CASSFRYEQYF,TGTGCCAGCAGTTTTCGCTACGAGCAGTACTTC
NA,TRBV28,TRBJ1-4,NA,CASRGTGPNEKLFF,TGTGCCAGCAGAGGTACAGGGCCTAATGAAAAACTGTTTTTT
TRBD1,TRBV29-1,TRBJ1-1,NA,CSTQTGETEAFF,TGCAGCACTCAAACAGGGGAGACTGAAGCTTTCTTT
TRBD1,TRBV29-1,TRBJ1-3,few,CSVGDRGSGNTIYF,TGCAGCGTTGGCGACAGGGGCTCTGGAAACACCATATATTTT
TRBD1,TRBV7-2,TRBJ2-7,NA,CASSVRQGAGYEQYF,TGTGCCAGCAGCGTACGACAGGGGGCTGGTTACGAGCAGTACTTC
TRBD2,TRBV19,TRBJ2-4,NA,CASSRAGGGLAKNIQYF,TGTGCCAGTAGCCGTGCCGGCGGGGGACTAGCCAAAAACATTCAGTACTTC
NA,TRBV30,TRBJ1-1,NA,CAWSDRVNTEAFF,TGTGCCTGGAGTGACAGGGTGAACACTGAAGCTTTCTTT
TRBD1,TRBV6-2/TRBV6-3,TRBJ2-1,NA,CASSSTGVREQFF,TGTGCCAGCAGCTCTACAGGGGTAAGGGAGCAGTTCTTC
TRBD2,TRBV7-2,TRBJ2-5,NA,CASSLLAGVRRQETQYF,TGTGCCAGCAGCTTATTAGCGGGGGTAAGGCGCCAAGAGACCCAGTACTTC
TRBD1,TRBV5-1,TRBJ1-2,few,CASSKTGTNGYTF,TGCGCCAGCAGCAAGACAGGGACCAATGGCTACACCTTC
NA,TRBV6-6,TRBJ1-2,once,CASSSPAVGTDGYTF,TGTGCCAGCAGTTCCCCAGCGGTCGGCACTGATGGCTACACCTTC
TRBD1,TRBV4-2,TRBJ1-1,few,CASSQGWGTGATEAFF,TGTGCCAGCAGCCAAGGCTGGGGGACAGGGGCCACTGAAGCTTTCTTT
TRBD1,TRBV4-3,TRBJ1-5,NA,CASSQDRANQPQHF,TGCGCCAGCAGCCAGGACAGGGCCAATCAGCCCCAGCATTTT
TRBD2,TRBV11-1,TRBJ2-2,NA,CASSRGGIRTGELFF,TGTGCCAGCAGCCGGGGAGGGATTCGGACCGGGGAGCTGTTTTTT
NA,TRBV7-2,TRBJ1-1,NA,CASNKDGEPEAFF,TGTGCCAGCAACAAAGACGGGGAGCCTGAAGCTTTCTTT
TRBD2,TRBV6-2/TRBV6-3,TRBJ2-3,few,CASSSGGATDTQYF,TGTGCCAGCAGTAGCGGGGGGGCCACAGATACGCAGTATTTT
TRBD1,TRBV11-1,TRBJ2-7,NA,CASSEGDRWRKYF,TGTGCCAGCAGCGAAGGGGACAGGTGGCGGAAGTACTTC
TRBD2,TRBV7-3,TRBJ2-5,NA,CASSTDGTSGQTQYF,TGTGCCAGCAGCACTGATGGGACTAGCGGGCAGACCCAGTACTTC
NA,TRBV9,TRBJ2-3,NA,CASSKNPTETDTQYF,TGTGCCAGCAGCAAAAACCCGACAGAAACAGATACGCAGTATTTT
TRBD1,TRBV6-1,TRBJ1-1,once,CASSEWTGEAFF,TGTGCCAGCAGTGAGTGGACAGGGGAAGCTTTCTTT
TRBD1,TRBV6-2/TRBV6-3,TRBJ1-3,NA,CASSDRDWRNTIYF,TGTGCCAGCAGCGACAGGGATTGGAGAAACACCATATATTTT
TRBD2,TRBV5-1,TRBJ2-3,NA,CASSESGGRLGTQYF,TGCGCCAGCAGCGAGAGCGGGGGGCGTCTCGGTACGCAGTATTTT
NA,TRBV6-2/TRBV6-3,TRBJ1-5,NA,CASSYEGGQPQHF,TGTGCCAGCAGTTACGAGGGTGGCCAGCCCCAGCATTTT
NA,TRBV5-4,TRBJ1-6,once,CASSLQDSFHSPLHF,TGTGCCAGCAGCTTGCAGGACAGTTTCCATTCACCCCTCCACTTT
TRBD1,TRBV10-1,TRBJ2-2,NA,CAIVWDRVNTGELFF,TGCGCCATCGTCTGGGACAGGGTCAACACCGGGGAGCTGTTTTTT
NA,TRBV5-1,TRBJ2-1,NA,CASSRTTVHEQFF,TGCGCCAGCAGCCGTACGACAGTCCATGAGCAGTTCTTC
TRBD1,TRBV3-1/TRBV3-2,TRBJ1-2,NA,CASSPSGQLRDGYTF,TGTGCCAGCAGCCCCTCGGGACAGCTACGGGATGGCTACACCTTC
TRBD1,TRBV6-5,TRBJ1-5,NA,CASSWTGNNQPQHF,TGTGCCAGCAGCTGGACAGGGAACAATCAGCCCCAGCATTTT
NA,TRBV2,TRBJ1-2,NA,CASSNFRGTNYGYTF,TGTGCCAGCAGCAACTTCAGGGGAACTAACTATGGCTACACCTTC
TRBD1,TRBV11-3,TRBJ2-1,NA,CASSSTGTNREQFF,TGTGCCAGCAGCTCGACAGGGACGAACCGAGAGCAGTTCTTC
NA,TRBV30,TRBJ1-3,NA,CAWSETGGGDTIYF,TGTGCCTGGAGTGAGACAGGCGGTGGCGACACCATATATTTT
NA,TRBV15,TRBJ1-1,NA,CATSRDPAGEAFF,TGTGCCACCAGCAGAGATCCGGCGGGTGAAGCTTTCTTT
NA,TRBV7-9,TRBJ2-3,NA,CASSPVPGQASTDTQYF,TGTGCCAGCAGCCCGGTCCCGGGACAAGCTAGCACAGATACGCAGTATTTT